This record concerns one T cell receptor beta chain sequence. Its specificity is not known. The source of the sample is a study of shared clonotypes between healthy human individuals. Study-wide findings and caveats: Generation probability values for non-shared clonotypes were lower than those for clonotypes shared by all four donors.

Germline CDR1 is ENHRY and CDR2 is SYGVKD. The germline V and J ends were trimmed by 6 bases and 1 base, with 10 bases remaining between them. This CDR3 is 13 amino acids long. Original data processing: Filtering of immunoSEQ junctional sequences could not match full-length read filtering. TCRdb's copy holds only in-frame clones and misses some; the assay was immunoSEQ multiplex PCR. V, J and clone size reflect that table, while D and trimming were determined from the DNA. The sample includes fewer than 2.5 million clones, roughly 93% of them seen just once. The specimen was naive CD4+ T cells from PBMCs. Subset reported: CD45RA+ positively selected. This rearrangement joins TRBV10-3 to TRBJ2-7, with a weak D call TRBD1 (6 bases). The origin of this receptor is a man younger than 35 in good health. Some clones in this sample may be carry-over from other donors' samples. As DNA, the CDR3 is TGTGCCATCAGCAGGGGTCCTTCCTACGAGCAGTACTTC. Amino acids: CAISRGPSYEQYF.